This TCR beta chain was captured by sequencing in a study of CXCR3-negative and CXCR3-positive naive CD8 T cells. CDR1 and CDR2 from the germline V gene are SQVTM and ANQGSEA. This CDR3 is 13 amino acids long. About this clonotype: Its antigen is not known.

General observations from the study: CXCR3-positive naive cells had TRB CDR3s that were more hydrophobic than CXCR3-negative naive cells had. Diversity ran similarly high across both naive subsets but far lower in memory CD8+ cells. TCR strength was inferred from TRB CDR3 properties, while surface CD5 was comparable between naive subsets.

UMI-labeled 5' RACE TRB cDNA libraries were prepared from the cells. TCRdb re-called the 5' RACE reads; one entry per CDR3 protein, DNA not given. This repertoire includes thousands of distinct CDR3 sequences. Input material: naive CXCR3- CD8+ T cells from blood. Described subset: CD45RO-CCR7+CD27+CD95- naive CD8+ T cells lacking CXCR3 (TNR3-). The chain is built from TRBV29-1 and TRBJ2-7. This TCR derives from a human donor in good health. Some clones in this sample may be carry-over from other donors' samples. CDR3 residues: CSVQDRSSYEQYF.